The 20 T cell receptor beta chains given below trace back to one sample, sequenced in a study of shared clonotypes between healthy human individuals. Measured with immunoSEQ multiplex PCR; TCRdb has only the in-frame clones, and not every one. The sample lists 1.5 million to 2.5 million clones; roughly 95% were seen once. CD45RO-negative CD8 cells positively selected for CCR7 made up the naive population, which excluded terminally differentiated effector memory CD45RA+ cells. Sequencing was performed on naive CD8+ T cells sorted from blood. The receptors were sampled from a man between 18 and 35 years old in good health.

The chain links TRBV5-1 to TRBJ2-7, with 7 bases that match TRBD1. Germline loops: CDR1 SGHRS, CDR2 YFSETQ. V dropped 4 bases and J dropped 5; count of bases not matched to a gene: 9. The CDR3 length is 14 residues. The CDR3 bases are TGCGCCAGCAGCCCCTGGACAGGTCCCAACGAGCAGTACTTC. As protein: CASSPWTGPNEQYF.

This chain uses TRBV6-5 with TRBJ1-2, with a tentative D call TRBD1 (5 bases). Germline assignment: CDR1 MNHEY and CDR2 SVGAGI. Trimming took off 2 bases at V and 8 bases at J, with 15 bases between the two ends. There are 14 residues in the CDR3. The DNA for the CDR3 is TGTGCCAGCAGTTACACGACTGGGGGGAGCGGCTACACCTTC. Translation gives CASSYTTGGSGYTF.

On this clone: Other DNA sequences from this sample encode an identical CDR3 as well. This chain joins TRBV6-5 and TRBJ2-7; either TRBD1 or TRBD2 may supply D (5 bases each). Germline V lookup: CDR1 MNHEY, CDR2 SVGAGI. The V end lost 0 bases, the J end lost 0 bases, and 6 bases lay between the germline ends. The CDR3 extends over 14 amino acids. The CDR3 loop is CASSYSGASYEQYF. The CDR3 nucleotides are TGTGCCAGCAGTTACTCCGGGGCCTCCTACGAGCAGTACTTC.

The chain joins TRBV7-3 to TRBJ2-2, with D unresolved. The CDR3 runs 14 residues. Germline V CDR1 and CDR2: SGHTA, FQGTGA. The germline V and J ends were trimmed by 2 bases and 0 bases, with 4 bases remaining between them. CDR3 in amino acids: CASSLWPNTGELFF. In nucleotides, the CDR3 is TGTGCCAGCAGCTTATGGCCGAACACCGGGGAGCTGTTTTTT. Complete variable domain (other parts from reference TRBV7-3 and TRBJ2-2): GAGVSQTPSNKVTEKGKYVELRCDPISGHTALYWYRQSLGQGPEFLIYFQGTGAADDSGLPNDRFFAVRPEGSVSTLKIQRTERGDSAVYLCASSLWPNTGELFFGEGSRLTVL.

This chain connects TRBV23-1 to TRBJ2-2; 9 bases fit TRBD1. TRBV23-1 qualifies as an ORF whose function is uncertain. This CDR3 comprises 16 residues. V shed 2 bases, J shed 1 base, and the junction held 2 bases outside the gene matches. CDR3 sequence: CASSQMDRGNTGELFF. Written as DNA, the CDR3 is TGCGCCAGCAGTCAAATGGACAGGGGGAACACCGGGGAGCTGTTTTTT.

This clone has only one observation. J is TRBJ2-6 and V is TRBV6-6; no clear D. V gave up 0 bases and J gave up 4 bases, with 7 bases separating them. Germline V CDR1 and CDR2: MNHNY, SVGAGI (reference sequence). There are 15 residues in the CDR3. CDR3 sequence reads: CASSYSSEGANVLTF. The CDR3 DNA reads as TGTGCCAGCAGTTACTCCTCTGAAGGGGCCAACGTCCTGACTTTC.

The chain joins TRBV6-6 to TRBJ2-5; 7 nucleotides align to TRBD2. With V trimmed by 7 bases and J by 2 bases, 7 bases remained unmatched. The CDR3 is made up of 14 amino acids. From germline, CDR1 is MNHNY and CDR2 SVGAGI (reference sequence). The CDR3 bases are TGTGCCAGCACAGGGCTAGCGGTACAAGAGACCCAGTACTTC. It translates to CASTGLAVQETQYF.

The chain combines TRBV5-6 with TRBJ2-3, with TRBD2 matching over 12 bases. The germline V gene has CDR1 SGHDT and CDR2 YYEEEE. V gave up 0 bases and J gave up 4 bases; unmatched junction bases: 3. The CDR3 consists of 16 residues. The CDR3 reads CASSLETSGSPDTQYF. For the CDR3, the DNA is TGTGCCAGCAGCTTGGAGACTAGCGGGAGCCCAGATACGCAGTATTTT.

This clone was observed a single time. The genes are TRBV5-1 and TRBJ1-1, with D unresolved. The germline V gene encodes CDR1 SGHRS and CDR2 YFSETQ. The ends were cut back, 6 bases at V and 6 bases at J, with 9 bases in the middle. The CDR3 is 11 residues long. The CDR3 sequence: CASTEGSEAFF. The DNA of the CDR3 is TGCGCCAGCACAGAAGGGTCTGAAGCTTTCTTT.

Turning to this clone: Other DNA sequences from this sample encode an identical CDR3 as well. The V call is TRBV4-3, the J call TRBJ2-5; TRBD2 aligns across 7 bases. Germline assignment: CDR1 LGHNA and CDR2 YSLEER. The J segment lost 2 bases and the V segment lost 4 bases, leaving 7 bases of the junction unmatched. This CDR3 spans 15 amino acids. This CDR3 reads CASSRLLAEQETQYF. DNA of the CDR3: TGCGCCAGCAGCCGCCTCCTAGCGGAACAAGAGACCCAGTACTTC.

This sequence joins TRBV4-1 and TRBJ2-7; D unresolved. The CDR3 spans 13 residues. Trimming removed 2 bases at V and 1 base at J, with 6 bases between. Germline CDR1 reads MGHRA; CDR2 reads YSYEKL. CDR3 sequence: CASSQSQSYEQYF. DNA for the CDR3: TGCGCCAGCAGCCAATCACAGTCCTACGAGCAGTACTTC.

The rearrangement uses TRBV6-1 and TRBJ1-4; a weak D match, TRBD1 (5 bases). Trimming removed 3 bases at V and 8 bases at J, with 16 bases between. This CDR3 region has 15 residues. Germline V CDR1 and CDR2: MNHNS, SASEGT. For the CDR3, the DNA is TGTGCCAGCAGTGAGGCGGGGCCCCAAGTCGAAAAACTGTTTTTT. Its protein product is CASSEAGPQVEKLFF.

This chain joins TRBV6-1 and TRBJ2-3, with TRBD1 identical over 7 bases. V trimming: 7 bases; J trimming: 1 base; junction bases outside the gene matches: 5. The CDR3 length is 14 residues. The germline V gene encodes CDR1 MNHNS and CDR2 SASEGT. The CDR3 DNA sequence: TGTGCCAGCACAGGGGACAGCCGCACAGATACGCAGTATTTT. Encoded protein: CASTGDSRTDTQYF.

The chain is built from TRBV4-3 and TRBJ2-1; 7 bases map to TRBD2. Unmatched junction bases numbered 11, after V lost 0 bases and J lost 0 bases. Germline values: CDR1 LGHNA, CDR2 YSLEER. This CDR3 has 19 amino acids. The DNA for the CDR3 is TGCGCCAGCAGCCAAGAGTCCCAGTCAGCTAGCGGCTCCTACAATGAGCAGTTCTTC. This encodes CASSQESQSASGSYNEQFF.

This chain joins TRBV6-1 and TRBJ1-1, with 7 bases identical to TRBD1. V trimming: 8 bases; J trimming: 7 bases; junction bases outside the gene matches: 10. The CDR3 sequence is 13 residues long. Germline assignment: CDR1 MNHNS and CDR2 SASEGT. This CDR3 is CASARTGEVEAFF. As DNA, the CDR3 is TGTGCCAGCGCCAGGACAGGAGAAGTTGAAGCTTTCTTT.

V usage is TRBV4-1 and J usage is TRBJ1-6; TRBD1 matches at 8 bases. J gave up 8 bases and V 0 bases, and 3 bases lay outside the gene matches. This CDR3 is 15 amino acids long. Germline V CDR1 and CDR2: MGHRA, YSYEKL. CDR3 loop: CASSQDGQGYSPLHF. The CDR3 DNA sequence: TGCGCCAGCAGCCAAGATGGACAGGGCTATTCACCCCTCCACTTT.

V gene TRBV6-5 combines with J gene TRBJ2-7; weak D call: TRBD2 (6 bases). V lost 0 bases to trimming and J lost 1 base, with 13 bases between them. CDR3 length: 16 residues. Germline loops: CDR1 MNHEY, CDR2 SVGAGI. In DNA, the CDR3 is TGTGCCAGCAGTTACTCGCTGGGGGGAAAGTCCTACGAGCAGTACTTC. This gives the protein CASSYSLGGKSYEQYF.

J is TRBJ1-1 and V is TRBV7-8; D remains ambiguous. The CDR3 runs to 16 residues. CDR1 SGHVS and CDR2 FQNEAQ come from the germline V gene. Trimming stripped 1 base from V and 5 bases from J, with 17 bases between. The chain's CDR3 is CASSLGGSPTVTEAFF. CDR3 in DNA: TGTGCCAGCAGCTTAGGGGGTAGTCCGACGGTGACTGAAGCTTTCTTT. Drawing the rest from reference TRBV7-8 and TRBJ1-1, the complete variable domain is GAGVSQSPRYKVAKRGQDVALRCDPISGHVSLFWYQQALGQGPEFLTYFQNEAQLDKSGLPSDRFFAERPEGSVSTLKIQRTQQEDSAVYLCASSLGGSPTVTEAFFGQGTRLTVV.

CDR3 region: CASSLVPGDRSYEQYF. The CDR3 DNA sequence: TGCGCCAGCAGCTTGGTGCCGGGGGACCGCTCCTACGAGCAGTACTTC. The chain carries TRBV5-1 and TRBJ2-7; TRBD2 might be the D (6 bases). V lost 0 bases and J 0 bases, leaving 13 bases between the germline ends. In germline, CDR1 is SGHRS, CDR2 YFSETQ. There are 16 residues in the CDR3.

The chain combines TRBV27 with TRBJ1-5; no reliable D call. The V end lost 1 base, the J end lost 6 bases, and 7 bases lay between the germline ends. In germline, CDR1 is MNHEY, CDR2 SMNVEV (reference sequence). The CDR3 contains 13 residues. The CDR3 loop is CASSLFKSQPQHF. The CDR3 DNA is TGTGCCAGCAGTTTATTTAAGAGTCAGCCCCAGCATTTT.